In this sample, the clone carrying this T cell receptor (beta chain) turned up a few times. The data were obtained in a study of OX40 agonist ivuxolimab in advanced cancers. Across the whole study: Checkpoint inhibitors had been given previously to roughly 40% of patients.

TCRdb keeps only in-frame clones here, not all; method: immunoSEQ multiplex PCR. The table has roughly 80,000 clones, 70% to 90% seen once. Per germline, CDR1 SGHRS and CDR2 YFSETQ. The trim removed 1 base at V and 2 bases at J, leaving 14 bases unmatched. The CDR3 contains 19 residues. This sample comprised CD4+ or CD8+ T cells sorted from blood, obtained in a trial of the OX40 agonist ivuxolimab. This chain connects TRBV5-1 to TRBJ2-3; 9 nucleotides agree with TRBD1. This clonotype originated in an adult with an advanced solid tumor such as melanoma, head and neck, liver or kidney cancer. In nucleotides, the CDR3 is TGCGCCAGCAGCTTGACTGTGGCGGGACAGGGACTTTCCACAGATACGCAGTATTTT. Translation gives CASSLTVAGQGLSTDTQYF.